The 26 T cell receptor beta chains below come from one sample, sequenced in a study of T cells in Graves' hyperthyroidism and ophthalmopathy. Regions amplified from RNA transcripts were the TCR beta CDR3 regions. Researchers ran a first-round RT-PCR on the TCR CDR3 using the HTBI primer set. In TCRdb, the multiplex PCR reads were re-called with MiXCR into one record per CDR3 protein. In the table there are about 290,000 distinct CDR3 sequences, about an eighth of which are singletons. Sequenced input: blood. These TCRs come from a woman in her forties with Graves' hyperthyroidism.

Ten or more counts support this clonotype. V and J are TRBV6-1 and TRBJ1-5; the D is unclear. The germline CDR1 and CDR2 sequences are MNHNS and SASEGT. The CDR3 runs to 14 residues. With 4 bases removed from V and 0 bases from J, the gap between germline ends came to 7 bases. The CDR3 protein is CASSAVYSNQPQHF. DNA of the CDR3: TGTGCCAGCAGTGCTGTTTATAGCAATCAGCCCCAGCATTTT.

CDR3 sequence: CAGTTRGGADEAFF. CDR3 nucleotides: TGTGCCGGTACCACGAGGGGGGGCGCCGATGAAGCTTTCTTT. The chain carries TRBV19 and TRBJ1-1; TRBD1 might be the D (6 bases). Deletions cut 11 bases from V and 7 bases from J, with 23 bases between. Germline CDR1 LNHDA, CDR2 SQIVND (reference sequence). The CDR3 is 14 residues long.

V usage is TRBV18 and J usage is TRBJ1-2; D call uncertain. Trimming removed 8 bases at V and 8 bases at J, with 21 bases between. The CDR3 is 14 amino acids. Germline CDR1 reads KGHSH; CDR2 reads LQKENI. Here the CDR3 DNA reads TGTGCCAGCGCCTTCGGCCGGGCGGGAGGAGGCTACACCTTC. The encoded protein is CASAFGRAGGGYTF.

This clonotype turned up a few times. The rearrangement joins TRBV19 to TRBJ2-5, with TRBD2 matching 7 bases. The CDR3 loop spans 14 amino acids. In germline, CDR1 is LNHDA, CDR2 SQIVND (reference sequence). V trimming: 3 bases; J trimming: 7 bases; junction bases outside the gene matches: 8. Written as DNA, the CDR3 is TGTGCCAGTAGTATTGGGAGGGATAGAATGACCCAGTACTTC. Protein sequence: CASSIGRDRMTQYF.

In its sample, this clonotype was seen many times. The V gene is TRBV10-3, the J gene TRBJ2-1; D not certain. The V end was cut by 3 bases, the J end by 8 bases, with 20 bases between. Germline CDR1 reads ENHRY; CDR2 reads SYGVKD. CDR3 length equals 16 residues. CDR3 residues: CAISDEDPVFKDEQFF. The CDR3 DNA reads as TGTGCCATCAGTGACGAGGACCCTGTTTTTAAGGATGAGCAGTTCTTC.

This clonotype has ten or more counts. CDR3 sequence reads: CSARDVRLAGVVTDTQYF. The CDR3, as DNA: TGCAGTGCTAGAGATGTCCGACTAGCGGGAGTGGTAACAGATACGCAGTATTTT. The rearrangement joins TRBV20-1 to TRBJ2-3; 12 nucleotides line up with TRBD2. V trimming: 0 bases; J trimming: 3 bases; junction bases outside the gene matches: 10. Germline assignment: CDR1 DFQATT and CDR2 SNEGSKA (reference sequence). This CDR3 has 18 residues.

The chain is built from TRBV24-1 and TRBJ2-2, with TRBD1 matching over 9 bases. Per germline, CDR1 KGHDR and CDR2 SFDVKD. V lost 2 bases to trimming and J lost 9 bases; unmatched junction nucleotides: 9. The CDR3 contains 16 residues. The CDR3 is CATSDWGQGVSRELFF. In DNA, the CDR3 is TGTGCCACCAGTGATTGGGGACAGGGCGTGAGCAGGGAGCTGTTTTTT.

J is TRBJ2-7 and V is TRBV6-2 or TRBV6-3, with 9 bases fitting TRBD2. The CDR3 loop spans 14 amino acids. The V gene's germline CDR1 is MNHEY and CDR2 SVGEGT. V was clipped by 6 bases and J by 6 bases; unmatched bases: 9. The CDR3 reads CASSQGLARVEQYF. The CDR3 DNA follows: TGTGCCAGCAGCCAGGGACTAGCTCGTGTCGAGCAGTACTTC.

This rearrangement joins TRBV2 to TRBJ2-5; TRBD1 aligns across 7 bases. This CDR3 has 14 amino acids. With V trimmed by 4 bases and J by 4 bases, 6 bases remained unmatched. Germline CDR1 is SNHLY and CDR2 is FYNNEI. The CDR3 here is CASSADRVGETQYF. CDR3 DNA sequence: TGTGCCAGCAGTGCCGACAGGGTAGGAGAGACCCAGTACTTC.

The rearrangement uses TRBV20-1 and TRBJ2-5, with 10 positions matching TRBD1. The CDR3 is made up of 13 amino acids. V trimming: 6 bases; J trimming: 5 bases; junction bases outside the gene matches: 6. Germline assignment: CDR1 DFQATT and CDR2 SNEGSKA (reference sequence). Here the CDR3 DNA reads TGCAGTGCGCGGACAGGGGGGGTGGAGACCCAGTACTTC. Translation gives CSARTGGVETQYF.

This clonotype was found a few times. The chain couples TRBV4-1 to TRBJ1-4; D gene unclear. CDR1 is MGHRA, CDR2 YSYEKL, per germline. V was clipped by 3 bases and J by 8 bases, with 16 bases between them. CDR3 size: 15 residues. CDR3 DNA sequence: TGCGCCAGCAGCCAGTCCTTATCCGGAGGGGAAAAACTGTTTTTT. The encoded protein is CASSQSLSGGEKLFF.

V is TRBV6-1 and J is TRBJ2-2, with TRBD2 identical over 7 bases. The CDR3 consists of 14 residues. J gave up 5 bases and V 7 bases, and 7 bases lay outside the gene matches. The V gene's germline CDR1 is MNHNS and CDR2 SASEGT. Written as DNA, the CDR3 is TGTGCCAGCACCTGGACTAGAGAGACCGGGGAGCTGTTTTTT. Protein product: CASTWTRETGELFF.

This clonotype was seen many times. The chain uses TRBV10-3 and TRBJ2-1; 8 nucleotides align to TRBD2. Germline V gene lookup returns CDR1 ENHRY and CDR2 SYGVKD. V shed 4 bases and J 7 bases; nucleotides not matched to a gene: 15. This CDR3 comprises 17 residues. For the CDR3, the DNA is TGTGCCATCAGTGCACGTCCCGCAGCGGGAGTAGATAATGAGCAGTTCTTC. Its translation is CAISARPAAGVDNEQFF.

This clonotype was recorded at least ten times. The V call is TRBV7-2, the J call TRBJ2-2, with 7 positions matching TRBD1. Germline V gene sequence: CDR1 SGHTA, CDR2 FQGNSA. Unmatched junction bases numbered 5, after V lost 5 bases and J lost 2 bases. The CDR3 totals 15 residues. In DNA, the CDR3 is TGTGCCAGCAGCAGGGACAGCCCTAACACCGGGGAGCTGTTTTTT. Residues: CASSRDSPNTGELFF.

In its sample, this clonotype was seen many times. The rearrangement joins TRBV24-1 to TRBJ2-1; 7 nucleotides match TRBD2. Germline loops: CDR1 KGHDR, CDR2 SFDVKD. The CDR3 loop spans 17 amino acids. V dropped 2 bases and J dropped 0; count of bases not matched to a gene: 6. CDR3 in DNA: TGTGCCACCAGTGATTCCCTAGCGGAGAGCTCCTACAATGAGCAGTTCTTC. The encoded protein is CATSDSLAESSYNEQFF.

This clonotype was counted a few times. This sequence joins TRBV19 and TRBJ2-1, with D maybe TRBD2 (5 bases). V lost 5 bases, J lost 0 bases, and 11 bases lay in between. CDR1 is LNHDA, CDR2 SQIVND, per germline (reference sequence). This CDR3 has 15 amino acids. The CDR3 nucleotides are TGTGCCAGTAGTCTTAAGACTACCTCCTACAATGAGCAGTTCTTC. Translating gives CASSLKTTSYNEQFF.

The CDR3 reads CSAARQNIQYF. CDR3 DNA sequence: TGCAGTGCTGCCAGACAAAACATTCAGTACTTC. This chain uses TRBV20-1 with TRBJ2-4; D not resolved. V shed 5 bases and J shed 5 bases, with 7 bases lying between them. The CDR3 is made up of 11 amino acids. Germline values: CDR1 DFQATT, CDR2 SNEGSKA (reference sequence).

This chain joins TRBV9 and TRBJ2-7, with D possibly being TRBD1 or TRBD2 (5 bases each). The germline gives CDR1 SGDLS, CDR2 YYNGEE. The CDR3 has 15 amino acids. V was pared by 0 bases and J by 4 bases, with 14 bases between. CDR3 nucleotide sequence: TGTGCCAGCAGCGTAGCAGCTTCAGGGAGTTACGAGCAGTACTTC. It specifies CASSVAASGSYEQYF.

This chain uses TRBV28 with TRBJ1-5; 11 bases agree with TRBD1. Per the germline V gene, CDR1 is MDHEN and CDR2 is SYDVKM. CDR3 length equals 17 residues. J lost 6 bases, V lost 3 bases, and 10 bases had no gene match. The CDR3 here is CASSLPGQGGWGQPQHF. The CDR3 region has the DNA TGTGCCAGCAGTTTGCCGGGACAGGGGGGATGGGGTCAGCCCCAGCATTTT.

This clonotype was found many times. The chain combines TRBV27 with TRBJ1-2; 9 bases are a match to TRBD1. Germline values: CDR1 MNHEY, CDR2 SMNVEV (reference sequence). The CDR3 has 14 amino acids. The V and J ends lost 3 bases and 8 bases, in that order; junction bases with no gene match: 7. CDR3 bases: TGTGCCAGCAGTTTCGGGACAGGGCAAGGAGGCTACACCTTC. Protein product: CASSFGTGQGGYTF.

The sample holds many counts of this clonotype. J is TRBJ2-7 and V is TRBV12-3 or TRBV12-4; TRBD2 aligns across 10 bases. V was clipped by 6 bases and J by 4 bases; unmatched bases: 3. The CDR3 contains 13 residues. The CDR3 DNA follows: TGTGCCAGCAGGGAACTAGCGGGATACGAGCAGTACTTC. This translates into CASRELAGYEQYF.

Worth noting for this clonotype: Being one base from a much bigger clone, this may be a read error. V usage is TRBV29-1 and J usage is TRBJ1-2, with D unclear. The CDR3 has 12 residues. The germline V gene encodes CDR1 SQVTM and CDR2 ANQGSEA. In nucleotides, the CDR3 is TGCAGCGCGGGAGGAGGGAACTATCGCTACACCTTC. This codes for CSAGGGNYRYTF.

The rearrangement links TRBV12-3 or TRBV12-4 to TRBJ2-2; 9 bases are shared with TRBD1. V shed 3 bases and J 3 bases; nucleotides not matched to a gene: 2. The CDR3 consists of 15 residues. The CDR3 DNA reads as TGTGCCAGCAGTTTGGGGACAGGGCACACCGGGGAGCTGTTTTTT. It translates to CASSLGTGHTGELFF.

This clonotype was observed a handful of times. The chain is built from TRBV20-1 and TRBJ1-1, with TRBD1 matching over 7 bases. Per germline, CDR1 DFQATT and CDR2 SNEGSKA (reference sequence). Trimming took 2 bases from V and 3 from J; bases not matched to a gene: 3. The CDR3 spans 13 residues. The CDR3 is CSARPQGYTEAFF. CDR3 DNA: TGCAGTGCTAGACCACAGGGGTACACTGAAGCTTTCTTT.

This clonotype was found many times. The chain employs TRBV2 and TRBJ2-7; D not certain. Germline CDR1 and CDR2: SNHLY and FYNNEI. The CDR3 consists of 13 residues. Between the trimmed V and J ends, which lost 0 bases and 2 bases, there was a span of 5 bases. CDR3: CASSEARAYEQYF. CDR3 nucleotide sequence: TGTGCCAGCAGTGAAGCGCGAGCCTACGAGCAGTACTTC.

About this clonotype itself: Possible read error: a much larger clone is one base away. V and J are TRBV20-1 and TRBJ2-7; 8 bases are a match to TRBD2. Germline-derived CDR1 and CDR2 are DFQATT and SNEGSKA (reference sequence). V gave up 3 bases and J gave up 0 bases; unmatched junction bases: 13. The CDR3 consists of 17 residues. The CDR3 reads CSARHGGETGASYEQYF. For the CDR3, the DNA is TGCAGTGCTAGGCACGGGGGGGAAACGGGAGCCTCCTACGAGCAGTACTTC.